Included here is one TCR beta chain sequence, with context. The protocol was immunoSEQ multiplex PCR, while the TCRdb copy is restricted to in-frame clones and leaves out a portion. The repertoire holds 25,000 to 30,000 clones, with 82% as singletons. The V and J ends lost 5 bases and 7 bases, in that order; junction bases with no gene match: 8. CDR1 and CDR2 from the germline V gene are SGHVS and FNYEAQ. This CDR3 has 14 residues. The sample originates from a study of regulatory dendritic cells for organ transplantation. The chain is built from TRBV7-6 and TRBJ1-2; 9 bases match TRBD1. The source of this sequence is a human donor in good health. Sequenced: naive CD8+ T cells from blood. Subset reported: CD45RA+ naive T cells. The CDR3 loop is CASSQGVGQGGYTF. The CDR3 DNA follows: TGTGCCAGCAGCCAAGGTGTGGGACAGGGTGGCTACACCTTC.